This entry concerns a single TCR beta chain. This sample stems from a study of regulatory T cells in long-lasting Graves disease. Time point of the sample: newly diagnosed GD, antithyroid drugs for less than 3 months. The TCR library was made from RNA extracted from PBMCs. TCR beta libraries were built with iRepertoire HTBI primers and Arm-PCR of CDR3 regions. TCRdb itself ran the multiplex PCR reads through MiXCR, one entry per CDR3 protein. The top ten clones hold approximately 12% of a sample with roughly 420,000 distinct CDR3 sequences, over 15% of them seen once. The sample was also linked to a second study, of T cells in Graves' hyperthyroidism and ophthalmopathy. That source reports: Expanded thyroid clonotypes (above 0.001) were mostly also found in blood. It was a median 6.5 months before onset that the model predicted ophthalmopathy.

The origin of this receptor is a woman younger than 45 with Graves disease. Material: peripheral blood mononuclear cells (PBMCs), obtained at new diagnosis, from a patient treated with antithyroid drugs.

CDR3 bases: TGTGCCAGCGCCAGGGCAGGGAACATTAACTATGGCTACACCTTC. It specifies CASARAGNINYGYTF. V usage is TRBV19 and J usage is TRBJ1-2; perhaps TRBD1 as D (5 bases). Germline V CDR1 and CDR2: LNHDA, SQIVND (reference sequence). This CDR3 is 15 amino acids long. V was clipped by 9 bases and J by 1 base, with 18 bases between them.